This TCR beta chain was documented in a study of cytomegalovirus exposure and HLA in healthy donors. The CDR3 is 14 amino acids. V lost 3 bases, J lost 0 bases, and 8 bases lay in between. CDR1 is SGDLS, CDR2 YYNGEE, per germline. PCR amplification relied on 60 Vbeta primers (plus 13 Jbeta primers). Sequencing was performed with immunoSEQ multiplex PCR; in TCRdb, only in-frame clones are kept and a portion is missing. The data contain over 100,000 clones, about four fifths of them singletons. The chain employs TRBV9 and TRBJ2-3; D gene uncertain. Source material: PBMCs. The sequence was obtained from a woman between 40 and 50 years old in good health and CMV-seronegative. The CDR3 nucleotides are TGTGCCAGCAGCGATGGCAGGAGCACAGATACGCAGTATTTT. This translates into CASSDGRSTDTQYF. Full variable domain (outside the CDR3, taken from reference TRBV9 and TRBJ2-3): DSGVTQTPKHLITATGQRVTLRCSPRSGDLSVYWYQQSLDQGLQFLIQYYNGEERAKGNILERFSAQQFPDLHSELNLSSLELGDSALYFCASSDGRSTDTQYFGPGTRLTVL.